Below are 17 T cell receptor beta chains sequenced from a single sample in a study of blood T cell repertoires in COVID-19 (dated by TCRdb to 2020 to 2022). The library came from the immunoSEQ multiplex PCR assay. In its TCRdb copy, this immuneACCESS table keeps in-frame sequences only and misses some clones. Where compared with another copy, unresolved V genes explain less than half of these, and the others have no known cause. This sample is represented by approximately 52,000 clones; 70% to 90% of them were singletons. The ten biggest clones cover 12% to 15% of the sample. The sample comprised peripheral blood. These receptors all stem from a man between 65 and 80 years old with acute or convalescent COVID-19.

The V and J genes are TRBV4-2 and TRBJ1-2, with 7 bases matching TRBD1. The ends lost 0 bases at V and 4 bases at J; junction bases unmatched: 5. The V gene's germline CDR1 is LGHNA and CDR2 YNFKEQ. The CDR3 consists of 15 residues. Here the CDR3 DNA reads TGTGCCAGCAGCCAAGATGGAGGGGGCCTCTATGGCTACACCTTC. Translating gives CASSQDGGGLYGYTF.

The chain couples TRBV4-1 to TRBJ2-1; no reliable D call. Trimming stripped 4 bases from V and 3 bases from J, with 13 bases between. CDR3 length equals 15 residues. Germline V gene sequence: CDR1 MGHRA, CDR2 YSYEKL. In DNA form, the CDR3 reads TGCGCCAGCAGCCCACGGAGTGCTGGCTACAATGAGCAGTTCTTC. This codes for CASSPRSAGYNEQFF.

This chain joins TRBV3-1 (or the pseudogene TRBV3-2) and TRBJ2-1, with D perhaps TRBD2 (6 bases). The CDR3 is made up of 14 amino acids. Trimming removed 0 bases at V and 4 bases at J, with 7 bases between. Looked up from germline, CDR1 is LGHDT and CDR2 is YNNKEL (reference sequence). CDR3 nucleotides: TGTGCCAGCAGCCAAGATGGGGGGTACAATGAGCAGTTCTTC. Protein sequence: CASSQDGGYNEQFF.

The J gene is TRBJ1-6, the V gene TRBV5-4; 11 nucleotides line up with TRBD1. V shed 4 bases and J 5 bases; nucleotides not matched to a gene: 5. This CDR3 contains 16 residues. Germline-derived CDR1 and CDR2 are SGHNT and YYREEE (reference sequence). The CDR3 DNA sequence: TGTGCCAGCAGCACCGGACAGGGGGCGAATAATTCACCCCTCCACTTT. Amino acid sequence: CASSTGQGANNSPLHF.

CDR3 nucleotide sequence: TGTGCCAGCAGCTTATTGGGTAGCGGATCCGGGGAGCTGTTTTTT. This codes for CASSLLGSGSGELFF. V gene TRBV7-2 combines with J gene TRBJ2-2; D perhaps matches TRBD2 (6 bases). The V end lost 2 bases, the J end lost 6 bases, and 13 bases lay between the germline ends. Germline CDR1 is SGHTA and CDR2 is FQGNSA. The CDR3 is 15 amino acids.

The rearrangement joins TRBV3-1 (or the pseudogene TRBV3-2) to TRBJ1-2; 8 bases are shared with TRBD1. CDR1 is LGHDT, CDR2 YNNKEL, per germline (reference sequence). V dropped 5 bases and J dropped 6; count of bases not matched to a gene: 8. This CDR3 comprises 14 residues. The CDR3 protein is CASSAWTGLNGYTF. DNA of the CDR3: TGTGCCAGCAGCGCCTGGACAGGGCTGAATGGCTACACCTTC.

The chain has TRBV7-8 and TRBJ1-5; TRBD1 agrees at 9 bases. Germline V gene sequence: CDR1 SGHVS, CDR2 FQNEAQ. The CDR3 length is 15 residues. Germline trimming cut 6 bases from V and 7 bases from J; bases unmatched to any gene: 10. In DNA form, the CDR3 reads TGTGCCAGCAGGAAGGACAGGGGTACAGAGCAGCCCCAGCATTTT. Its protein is CASRKDRGTEQPQHF. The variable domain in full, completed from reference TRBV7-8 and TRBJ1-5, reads GAGVSQSPRYKVAKRGQDVALRCDPISGHVSLFWYQQALGQGPEFLTYFQNEAQLDKSGLPSDRFFAERPEGSVSTLKIQRTQQEDSAVYLCASRKDRGTEQPQHFGDGTRLSIL.

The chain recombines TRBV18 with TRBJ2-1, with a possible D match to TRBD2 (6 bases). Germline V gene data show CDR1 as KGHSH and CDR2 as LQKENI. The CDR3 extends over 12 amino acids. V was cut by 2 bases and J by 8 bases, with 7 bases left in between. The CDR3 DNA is TGTGCCAGCTCACCAACGGGAGATGAGCAGTTCTTC. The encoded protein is CASSPTGDEQFF. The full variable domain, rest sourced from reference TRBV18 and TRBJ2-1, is NAGVMQNPRHLVRRRGQEARLRCSPMKGHSHVYWYRQLPEEGLKFMVYLQKENIIDESGMPKERFSAEFPKEGPSILRIQQVVRGDSAAYFCASSPTGDEQFFGPGTRLTVL.

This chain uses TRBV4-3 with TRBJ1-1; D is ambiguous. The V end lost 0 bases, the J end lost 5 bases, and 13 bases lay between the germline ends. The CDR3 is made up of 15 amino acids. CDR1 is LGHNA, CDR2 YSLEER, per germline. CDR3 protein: CASSQEGTEITEAFF. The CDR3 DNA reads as TGCGCCAGCAGCCAAGAGGGCACGGAAATTACTGAAGCTTTCTTT.

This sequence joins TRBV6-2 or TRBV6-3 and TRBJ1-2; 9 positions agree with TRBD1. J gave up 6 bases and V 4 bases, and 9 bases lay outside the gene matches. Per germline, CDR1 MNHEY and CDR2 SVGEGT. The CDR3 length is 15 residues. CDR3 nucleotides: TGTGCCAGCAGTTCCCGGACCGGGACAGGGCATGGCTACACCTTC. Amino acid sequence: CASSSRTGTGHGYTF.

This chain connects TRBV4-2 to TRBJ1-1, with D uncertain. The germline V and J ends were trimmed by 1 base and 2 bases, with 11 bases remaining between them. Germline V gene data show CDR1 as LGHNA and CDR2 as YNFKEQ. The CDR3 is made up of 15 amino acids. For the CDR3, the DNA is TGTGCCAGCAGCCAAGTGAGCGGATTCAACACTGAAGCTTTCTTT. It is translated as CASSQVSGFNTEAFF.

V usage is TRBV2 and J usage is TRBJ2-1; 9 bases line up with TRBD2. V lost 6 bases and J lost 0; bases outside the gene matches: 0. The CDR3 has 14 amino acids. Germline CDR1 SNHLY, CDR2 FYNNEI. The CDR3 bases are TGTGCCAGCAGAGCGGGGGGCTCCTACAATGAGCAGTTCTTC. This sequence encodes CASRAGGSYNEQFF.

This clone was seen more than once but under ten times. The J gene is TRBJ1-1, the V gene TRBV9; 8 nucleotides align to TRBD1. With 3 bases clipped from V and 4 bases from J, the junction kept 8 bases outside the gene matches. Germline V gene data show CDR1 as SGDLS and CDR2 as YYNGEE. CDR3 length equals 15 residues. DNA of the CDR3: TGTGCCAGCAGCGCCCACCCCACAGGGGGCACTGAAGCTTTCTTT. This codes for CASSAHPTGGTEAFF. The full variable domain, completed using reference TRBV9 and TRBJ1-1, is DSGVTQTPKHLITATGQRVTLRCSPRSGDLSVYWYQQSLDQGLQFLIQYYNGEERAKGNILERFSAQQFPDLHSELNLSSLELGDSALYFCASSAHPTGGTEAFFGQGTRLTVV.

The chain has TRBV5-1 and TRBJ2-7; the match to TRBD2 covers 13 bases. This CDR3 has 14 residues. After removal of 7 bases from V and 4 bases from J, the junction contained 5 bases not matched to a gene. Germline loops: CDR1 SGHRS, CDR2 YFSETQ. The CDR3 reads CASRTSGRSYEQYF. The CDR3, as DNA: TGCGCCAGCCGGACTAGCGGGAGAAGTTACGAGCAGTACTTC.

DNA for the CDR3: TGTGCCAGCAGTTACGGCCTTACTAACTATGGCTACACCTTC. Translated, it gives CASSYGLTNYGYTF. This chain links TRBV6-2 or TRBV6-3 with TRBJ1-2; D is ambiguous. The CDR3 extends over 14 amino acids. V lost 2 bases, J lost 0 bases, and 7 bases lay in between. Per germline, CDR1 MNHEY and CDR2 SVGEGT.

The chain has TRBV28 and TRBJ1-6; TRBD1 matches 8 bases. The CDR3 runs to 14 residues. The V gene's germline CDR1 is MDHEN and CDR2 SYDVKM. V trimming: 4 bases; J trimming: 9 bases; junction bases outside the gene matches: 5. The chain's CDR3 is CASSSQGGVSPLHF. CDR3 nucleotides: TGTGCCAGCAGTTCACAGGGGGGAGTTTCACCCCTCCACTTT.

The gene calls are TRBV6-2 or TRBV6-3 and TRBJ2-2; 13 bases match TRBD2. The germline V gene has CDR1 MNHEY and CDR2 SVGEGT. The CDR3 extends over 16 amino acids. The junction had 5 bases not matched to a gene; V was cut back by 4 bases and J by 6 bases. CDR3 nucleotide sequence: TGTGCCAGCAGTTCCGTGACTAGCGGGAGGTCCGGGGAGCTGTTTTTT. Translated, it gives CASSSVTSGRSGELFF.